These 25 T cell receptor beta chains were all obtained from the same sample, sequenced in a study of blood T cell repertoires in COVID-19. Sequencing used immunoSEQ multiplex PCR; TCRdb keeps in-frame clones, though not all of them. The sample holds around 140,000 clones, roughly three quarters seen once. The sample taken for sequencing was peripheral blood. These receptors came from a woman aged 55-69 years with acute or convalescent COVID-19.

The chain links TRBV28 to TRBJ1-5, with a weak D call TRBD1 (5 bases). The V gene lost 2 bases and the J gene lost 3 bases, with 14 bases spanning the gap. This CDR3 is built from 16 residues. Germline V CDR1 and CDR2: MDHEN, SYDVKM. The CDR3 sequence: CASSLGQRGFNQPQHF. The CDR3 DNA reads TGTGCCAGCAGTTTAGGTCAGCGGGGGTTCAATCAGCCCCAGCATTTT.

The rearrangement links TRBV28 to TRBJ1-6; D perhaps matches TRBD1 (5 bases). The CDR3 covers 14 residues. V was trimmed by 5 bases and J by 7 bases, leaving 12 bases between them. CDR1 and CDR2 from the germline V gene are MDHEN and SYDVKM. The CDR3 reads CASSQQVSNSPLHF. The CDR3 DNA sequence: TGTGCCAGCAGTCAACAGGTTTCAAATTCACCCCTCCACTTT.

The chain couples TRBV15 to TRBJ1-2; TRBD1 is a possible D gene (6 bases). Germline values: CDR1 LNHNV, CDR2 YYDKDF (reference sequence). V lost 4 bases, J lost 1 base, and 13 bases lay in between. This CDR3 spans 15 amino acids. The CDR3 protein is CATSTRTDFNYGYTF. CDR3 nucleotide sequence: TGTGCCACCAGCACTCGGACAGATTTTAACTATGGCTACACCTTC.

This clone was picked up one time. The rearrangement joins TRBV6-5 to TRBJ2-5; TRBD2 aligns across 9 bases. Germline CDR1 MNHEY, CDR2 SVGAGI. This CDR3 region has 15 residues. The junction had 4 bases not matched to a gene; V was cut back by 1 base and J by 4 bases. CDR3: CASSYWREGRETQYF. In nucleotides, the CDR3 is TGTGCCAGCAGTTACTGGCGGGAGGGCCGAGAGACCCAGTACTTC.

CDR3 in amino acids: CATSRDRGTGTVYQPQHF. The CDR3 DNA follows: TGTGCCACCAGCAGAGATAGAGGGACCGGGACAGTATATCAGCCCCAGCATTTT. The chain recombines TRBV15 with TRBJ1-5; 7 nucleotides match TRBD1. The CDR3 spans 18 residues. Germline CDR1 and CDR2: LNHNV and YYDKDF (reference sequence). V was clipped by 0 bases and J by 5 bases; unmatched bases: 13. Variable domain in full (rest from reference TRBV15 and TRBJ1-5): DAMVIQNPRYQVTQFGKPVTLSCSQTLNHNVMYWYQQKSSQAPKLLFHYYDKDFNNEADTPDNFQSRRPNTSFCFLDIRSPGLGDTAMYLCATSRDRGTGTVYQPQHFGDGTRLSIL.

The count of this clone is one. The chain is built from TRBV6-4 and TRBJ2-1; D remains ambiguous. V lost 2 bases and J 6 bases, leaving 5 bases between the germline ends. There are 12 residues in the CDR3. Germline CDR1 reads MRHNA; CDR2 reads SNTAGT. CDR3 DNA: TGTGCCAGCAGTGACGGGCGCAATGAGCAGTTCTTC. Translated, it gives CASSDGRNEQFF.

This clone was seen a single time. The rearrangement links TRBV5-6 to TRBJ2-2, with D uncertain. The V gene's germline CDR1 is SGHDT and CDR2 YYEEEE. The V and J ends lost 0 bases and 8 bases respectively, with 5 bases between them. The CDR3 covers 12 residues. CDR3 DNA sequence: TGTGCCAGCAGCTTGGTCGGGGGGGAGCTGTTTTTT. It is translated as CASSLVGGELFF.

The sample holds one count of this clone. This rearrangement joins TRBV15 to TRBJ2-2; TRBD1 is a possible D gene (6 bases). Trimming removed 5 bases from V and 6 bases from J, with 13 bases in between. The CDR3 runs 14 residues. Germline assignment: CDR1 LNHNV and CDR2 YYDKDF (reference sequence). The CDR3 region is CATSGTRGSGELFF. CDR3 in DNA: TGTGCCACCAGCGGCACCAGGGGTTCCGGGGAGCTGTTTTTT.

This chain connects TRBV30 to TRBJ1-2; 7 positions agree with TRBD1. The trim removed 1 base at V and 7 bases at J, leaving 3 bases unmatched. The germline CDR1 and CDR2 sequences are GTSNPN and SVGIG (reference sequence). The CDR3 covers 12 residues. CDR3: CAWSAQGTGYTF. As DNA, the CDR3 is TGTGCCTGGAGTGCACAGGGGACTGGCTACACCTTC.

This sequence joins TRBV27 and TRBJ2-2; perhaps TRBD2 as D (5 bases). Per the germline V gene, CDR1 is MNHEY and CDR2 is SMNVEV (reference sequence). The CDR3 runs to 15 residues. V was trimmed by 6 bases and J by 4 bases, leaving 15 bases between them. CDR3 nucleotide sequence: TGTGCCAGCAGACTATCGGGATCCCTCACCGGGGAGCTGTTTTTT. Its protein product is CASRLSGSLTGELFF.

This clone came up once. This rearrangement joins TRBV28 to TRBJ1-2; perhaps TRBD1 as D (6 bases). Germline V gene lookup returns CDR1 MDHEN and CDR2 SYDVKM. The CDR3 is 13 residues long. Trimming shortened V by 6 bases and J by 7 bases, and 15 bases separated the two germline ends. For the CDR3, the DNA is TGTGCCAGCAGCATCACAGGGCAAGGTGGCTACACCTTC. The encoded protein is CASSITGQGGYTF.

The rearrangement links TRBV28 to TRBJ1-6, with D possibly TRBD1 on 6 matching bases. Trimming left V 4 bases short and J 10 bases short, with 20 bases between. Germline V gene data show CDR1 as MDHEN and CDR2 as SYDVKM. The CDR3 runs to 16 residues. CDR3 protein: CASSSVGGVGRSPLHF. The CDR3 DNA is TGTGCCAGCAGTTCCGTAGGGGGGGTTGGGCGATCACCCCTCCACTTT.

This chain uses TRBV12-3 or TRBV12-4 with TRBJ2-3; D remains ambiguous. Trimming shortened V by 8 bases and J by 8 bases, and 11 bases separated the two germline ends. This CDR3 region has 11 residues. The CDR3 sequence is CASRLSGTQYF. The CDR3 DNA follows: TGTGCCAGCCGCCTTAGTGGTACGCAGTATTTT.

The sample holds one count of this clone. The CDR3 DNA reads as TGTGCCATCAGCGGGGACAGGGGGCCCTACAATGAGCAGTTCTTC. Translated, it gives CAISGDRGPYNEQFF. The gene calls are TRBV10-3 and TRBJ2-1; TRBD1 matches 12 bases. Germline-derived CDR1 and CDR2 are ENHRY and SYGVKD. The CDR3 length is 15 residues. The trim removed 6 bases at V and 2 bases at J, leaving 2 bases unmatched.

CDR3 protein: CASRTSTTGELFF. The CDR3, as DNA: TGTGCCAGCCGGACTAGCACCACCGGGGAGCTGTTTTTT. J is TRBJ2-2 and V is TRBV6-4; 8 nucleotides agree with TRBD2. Per germline, CDR1 MRHNA and CDR2 SNTAGT. The V segment lost 8 bases and the J segment 4 bases; nucleotides outside the gene matches: 3. The CDR3 is 13 residues long.

The DNA for the CDR3 is TGTGCCACCCCGGGGCGGGATAAGAACAATGAGCAGTTCTTC. Amino acids: CATPGRDKNNEQFF. The rearrangement joins TRBV24-1 to TRBJ2-1; D is perhaps TRBD2 (6 bases). The V gene's germline CDR1 is KGHDR and CDR2 SFDVKD. Trimming left V 9 bases short and J 5 bases short, with 16 bases between. The CDR3 length is 14 residues.

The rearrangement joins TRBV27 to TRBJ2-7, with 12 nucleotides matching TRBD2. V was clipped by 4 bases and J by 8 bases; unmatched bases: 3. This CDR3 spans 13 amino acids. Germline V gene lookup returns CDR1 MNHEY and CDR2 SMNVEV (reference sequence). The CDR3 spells CASSSTSGSQQYF. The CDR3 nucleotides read TGTGCCAGCAGTTCGACTAGCGGGAGTCAGCAGTACTTC.

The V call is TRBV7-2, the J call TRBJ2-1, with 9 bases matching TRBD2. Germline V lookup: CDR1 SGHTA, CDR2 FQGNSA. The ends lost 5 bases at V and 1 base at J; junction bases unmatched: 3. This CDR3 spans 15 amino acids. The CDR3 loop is CASSRAGGSYNEQFF. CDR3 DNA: TGTGCCAGCAGCCGGGCGGGAGGGTCCTACAATGAGCAGTTCTTC.

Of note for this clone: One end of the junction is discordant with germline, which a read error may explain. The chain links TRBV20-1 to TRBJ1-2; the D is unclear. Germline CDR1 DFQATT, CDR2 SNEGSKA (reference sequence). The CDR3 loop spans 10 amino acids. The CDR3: CSARDRRLAF. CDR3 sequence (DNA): TGCAGTGCTAGAGACAGGCGCCTCGCCTTC.

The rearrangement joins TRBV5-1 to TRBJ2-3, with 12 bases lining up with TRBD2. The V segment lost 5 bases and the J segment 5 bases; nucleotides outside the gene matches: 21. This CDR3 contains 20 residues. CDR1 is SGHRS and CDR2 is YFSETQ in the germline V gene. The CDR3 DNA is TGCGCCAGCAGTACGACCGGGACTAGCGGGCTAGCCAGGGGAATAGATACGCAGTATTTT. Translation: CASSTTGTSGLARGIDTQYF.

CDR3 nucleotides: TGTGCTAGTGGTTTCGGCGGAGCTAACTATGGCTACACCTTC. Protein sequence: CASGFGGANYGYTF. The V call is TRBV12-5, the J call TRBJ1-2; D is uncertain. Germline V gives CDR1 LGHNT, CDR2 FRNRAP. The CDR3 is made up of 14 amino acids. Trimming shortened V by 3 bases and J by 0 bases, and 8 bases separated the two germline ends.

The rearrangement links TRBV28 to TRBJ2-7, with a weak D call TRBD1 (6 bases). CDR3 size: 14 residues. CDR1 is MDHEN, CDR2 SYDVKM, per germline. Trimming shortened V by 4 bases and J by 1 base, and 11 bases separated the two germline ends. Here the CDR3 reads CASSSQGRSYEQYF. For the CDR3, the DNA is TGTGCCAGCAGTTCACAGGGTAGGTCCTACGAGCAGTACTTC.

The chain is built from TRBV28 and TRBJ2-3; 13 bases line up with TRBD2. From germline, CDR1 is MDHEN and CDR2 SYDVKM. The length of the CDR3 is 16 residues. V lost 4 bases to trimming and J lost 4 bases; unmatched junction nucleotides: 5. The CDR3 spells CASSSGLAGFSDTQYF. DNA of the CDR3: TGTGCCAGCAGTTCGGGACTAGCGGGATTCTCAGATACGCAGTATTTT.

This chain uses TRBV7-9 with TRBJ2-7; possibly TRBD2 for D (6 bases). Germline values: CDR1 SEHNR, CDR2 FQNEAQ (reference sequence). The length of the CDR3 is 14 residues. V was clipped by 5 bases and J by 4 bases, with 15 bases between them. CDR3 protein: CASSTGTLVYEQYF. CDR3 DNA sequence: TGTGCCAGCAGCACCGGGACTTTGGTTTACGAGCAGTACTTC.

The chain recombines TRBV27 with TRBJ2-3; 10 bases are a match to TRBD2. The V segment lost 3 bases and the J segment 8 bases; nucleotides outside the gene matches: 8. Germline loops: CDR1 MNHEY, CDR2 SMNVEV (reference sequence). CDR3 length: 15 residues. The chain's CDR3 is CASSFSRLAGGTQYF. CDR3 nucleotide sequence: TGTGCCAGCAGTTTTTCCCGACTAGCGGGTGGTACGCAGTATTTT.